The 7 T cell receptor beta chains below were found in one sample sequenced in a study of identical twins' blood T cells. TCRdb re-analysed the 5' RACE reads in MiXCR, keeping a single row per CDR3 protein. The table includes a few hundred thousand distinct CDR3 sequences, roughly 28% detected once. The sequencing input was PBMCs. The receptors were sampled from a woman aged 18 to 55 in good health.

The gene calls are TRBV5-1 and TRBJ1-2; a possible D gene is TRBD1 (5 bases). This CDR3 region has 13 residues. The germline V gene has CDR1 SGHRS and CDR2 YFSETQ. Trimming took 1 base from V and 7 from J, leaving 11 bases between them. The CDR3 sequence: CASSLTETAGYTF. Written as DNA, the CDR3 is TGCGCCAGCAGCTTGACGGAGACAGCTGGCTACACCTTC.

The J gene is TRBJ1-1, the V gene TRBV29-1; no definite D call. CDR1 is SQVTM and CDR2 is ANQGSEA in the germline V gene. The CDR3 is 12 residues long. Between the trimmed V and J ends, which lost 0 bases and 11 bases, there was a span of 13 bases. The CDR3 coding sequence is TGCAGCGTTGAAGATCTCGGCCGAGCGGCTTTCTTT. Amino acids: CSVEDLGRAAFF.

The CDR3 DNA is TGTGCCAGTAAGGGACAGATCTGGAGCTATAATCAGCCCCAGCATTTT. It encodes CASKGQIWSYNQPQHF. V gene TRBV19 combines with J gene TRBJ1-5; TRBD1 matches at 7 bases. With V trimmed by 7 bases and J by 4 bases, 13 bases remained unmatched. The CDR3 totals 16 residues. Germline-derived CDR1 and CDR2 are LNHDA and SQIVND (reference sequence).

About this clonotype: At one end the junction does not follow the germline gene, possibly because of a read error. The chain recombines TRBV5-1 with TRBJ2-1; 7 bases match TRBD1. CDR3 length: 15 amino acids. The germline gives CDR1 SGHRS, CDR2 YFSETQ. The CDR3 DNA sequence: TGCGCCAACAGCTTGGAGAGGGGGCCCTACAATGAGCAGTTCTTC. Protein product: CANSLERGPYNEQFF.

The V call is TRBV20-1, the J call TRBJ2-3, with D perhaps TRBD1 or TRBD2 (5 bases each). Trimming shortened V by 6 bases and J by 1 base, and 14 bases separated the two germline ends. Germline assignment: CDR1 DFQATT and CDR2 SNEGSKA (reference sequence). This CDR3 contains 14 residues. The CDR3 loop is CSAPPGRGTDTQYF. CDR3 DNA: TGCAGTGCCCCCCCGGGGCGGGGCACAGATACGCAGTATTTT.

This clonotype was observed a handful of times. The V gene is TRBV29-1, the J gene TRBJ2-1, with TRBD2 identical over 9 bases. This CDR3 is built from 16 residues. Germline values: CDR1 SQVTM, CDR2 ANQGSEA. Losses at the gene ends were 4 bases for V and 0 bases for J; bases not matched to a gene: 7. CDR3 DNA: TGCAGCGTTGTAGCGGGAGCCTCGAGCTCCTACAATGAGCAGTTCTTC. Amino acids: CSVVAGASSSYNEQFF.

The rearrangement links TRBV7-9 to TRBJ2-1; D perhaps matches TRBD2 (5 bases). CDR3 length: 16 amino acids. The V and J ends lost 5 bases and 2 bases respectively, with 16 bases between them. Per germline, CDR1 SEHNR and CDR2 FQNEAQ (reference sequence). Here the CDR3 reads CASSPRPGTTYNEQFF. The CDR3 DNA follows: TGTGCCAGCAGCCCGCGCCCGGGAACTACCTACAATGAGCAGTTCTTC.